The rows below give T cell receptor beta chains drawn from one sample of a study of T cells in Graves' hyperthyroidism and ophthalmopathy. TCRdb recomputed calls from the multiplex PCR reads with MiXCR, one row per CDR3 protein. The top ten hold over 15% of the sample, which has 550,000 to 700,000 distinct CDR3 sequences, 46% seen once. Sequenced input: peripheral blood or thyroid tissue (not recorded which). The receptors come from an adult woman with Graves' disease, either hyperthyroidism or ophthalmopathy (not recorded which). CDR3s include the opening cysteine and the closing phenylalanine or tryptophan. Fields, in order: V gene, CDR3 length, D gene, clone size, J gene, CDR3 protein, CDR3 DNA. The D gene is left open where the match is weak. Clone size is not always given. Where it is, it says once, few, many or a class for expanded clones.

TRBV7-3	13	TRBD1	.	TRBJ1-2	CASSLRQGGIYTF	TGTGCCAGCAGCTTACGTCAGGGGGGGATCTACACCTTC
TRBV7-2	16	.	.	TRBJ2-7	CASSLGIAELSYEQYF	TGTGCCAGCAGCTTAGGGATAGCCGAACTCTCCTACGAGCAGTACTTC
TRBV29-1	11	TRBD1	.	TRBJ1-2	CSATGGFGYTF	TGCAGCGCGACAGGGGGCTTTGGCTACACCTTC
TRBV19	14	.	.	TRBJ2-5	CASSLQGRRETQYF	TGTGCCAGTAGTCTACAGGGGAGGAGGGAGACCCAGTACTTC
TRBV15	14	TRBD1	few	TRBJ1-5	CATSRGDRGSYEHF	TGTGCCACCAGCAGAGGGGACAGGGGGAGCTACGAGCATTTT
TRBV7-9	15	.	many	TRBJ2-7	CASSPSGDLPYEQYF	TGTGCCAGCAGCCCCTCAGGGGACCTCCCCTACGAGCAGTACTTC
TRBV25-1	14	.	many	TRBJ1-2	CASSEGPASYGYTF	TGTGCCAGCAGTGAGGGTCCCGCTAGCTATGGCTACACCTTC
TRBV28	13	TRBD2	few	TRBJ2-7	CASLTSGTYEQYF	TGTGCCAGCCTGACTAGCGGAACCTACGAGCAGTACTTC
TRBV10-3	12	.	.	TRBJ1-2	CAISESVAGYTF	TGTGCCATCAGTGAGTCGGTTGCGGGCTACACCTTC
TRBV14	13	.	many	TRBJ2-2	CASSQRGPGELFF	TGTGCCAGCAGCCAAAGGGGACCCGGGGAGCTGTTTTTT
TRBV7-2	14	.	many	TRBJ1-5	CASSVDSGNQPQHF	TGTGCCAGCAGCGTCGACAGTGGAAATCAGCCCCAGCATTTT
TRBV11-2	15	TRBD1	many	TRBJ2-7	CASTIGTGLTYEQYF	TGTGCCAGCACCATCGGGACAGGACTTACCTACGAGCAGTACTTC
TRBV20-1	15	.	many	TRBJ1-6	CSAETGPSYNSPLHF	TGCAGTGCGGAGACAGGCCCCTCCTATAATTCACCCCTCCACTTT
TRBV2	14	.	.	TRBJ1-5	CASRPQDGNQPQHF	TGTGCCAGCAGGCCGCAGGACGGCAATCAGCCCCAGCATTTT
TRBV29-1	14	TRBD2	.	TRBJ2-5	CSVDSGGRGETQYF	TGCAGCGTTGATAGCGGCGGGAGGGGAGAGACCCAGTACTTC
TRBV10-3	15	TRBD1	.	TRBJ1-2	CAISEGWDRTYGYTF	TGTGCCATCAGTGAGGGGTGGGACAGAACCTATGGCTACACCTTC
TRBV7-9	14	.	few	TRBJ2-7	CASSPTGVIGEQYF	TGTGCCAGCAGCCCCACGGGGGTGATCGGCGAGCAGTACTTC
TRBV28	14	.	few	TRBJ2-7	CASSTLGGRDEQYF	TGTGCCAGCAGTACCCTAGGGGGGCGGGACGAGCAGTACTTC
TRBV20-1	13	TRBD2	many	TRBJ2-7	CSAKAGGSYEQYF	TGCAGTGCTAAGGCGGGAGGCTCCTACGAGCAGTACTTC
TRBV6-1	15	.	.	TRBJ2-5	CATSEEAGSNQPQYF	TGTGCCACCAGTGAAGAGGCAGGGAGCAATCAGCCCCAGTACTTC
TRBV10-3	15	TRBD1	once	TRBJ1-2	CAINDWTGGNYGYTF	TGTGCCATCAATGACTGGACAGGGGGTAACTATGGCTACACCTTC
TRBV5-4	15	TRBD2	.	TRBJ2-2	CASSQTSGRKRELFF	TGTGCCAGCAGCCAGACTAGCGGGAGAAAAAGGGAGCTGTTTTTT
TRBV9	15	.	many	TRBJ2-7	CASSEGVGSSYEQYF	TGTGCCAGCAGCGAGGGGGTGGGCAGCTCCTACGAGCAGTACTTC
TRBV19	15	.	many	TRBJ1-1	CASSIVSTMNTEAFF	TGTGCCAGTAGTATCGTAAGTACCATGAACACTGAAGCTTTCTTT
TRBV20-1	15	TRBD1	.	TRBJ1-4	CSARAHRGEGEKLFF	TGCAGTGCTAGAGCTCACAGGGGCGAGGGCGAAAAACTGTTTTTT
TRBV12-3/TRBV12-4	15	TRBD1	many	TRBJ2-5	CASRRGTGVGQTQYF	TGTGCCAGCAGACGAGGGACAGGGGTTGGACAGACCCAGTACTTC
TRBV6-5	15	.	.	TRBJ2-5	CASSYASIPQETQYF	TGTGCCAGCAGTTACGCCAGTATACCACAAGAGACCCAGTACTTC
TRBV2	14	.	.	TRBJ2-7	CASSEAGTDWEQYF	TGTGCCAGCAGTGAAGCCGGGACGGACTGGGAGCAGTACTTC
TRBV5-1	14	TRBD1	.	TRBJ2-7	CASSQEGGAYEQYF	TGCGCCAGCAGCCAAGAAGGGGGCGCCTACGAGCAGTACTTC
TRBV11-2	11	.	many	TRBJ2-5	CASSPSADQYF	TGTGCCAGCAGCCCCTCTGCGGACCAGTACTTC
TRBV7-2	13	.	.	TRBJ1-2	CASSSQSPYGYTF	TGTGCCAGCAGCTCACAATCCCCCTATGGCTACACCTTC
TRBV28	15	.	.	TRBJ2-7	CASSYPRDSGREQYF	TGTGCCAGCAGTTACCCCCGGGACTCTGGGCGCGAGCAGTACTTC
TRBV20-1	10	.	.	TRBJ1-1	CSASIPEAFF	TGCAGTGCTAGTATCCCTGAAGCTTTCTTT
TRBV9	13	.	.	TRBJ2-7	CASSVDSRGEQYF	TGTGCCAGCAGCGTAGACAGCCGCGGGGAGCAGTACTTC
TRBV10-1	14	.	.	TRBJ1-1	CASSESRRNTEAFF	TGCGCCAGCAGTGAGTCTAGGCGGAACACTGAAGCTTTCTTT
TRBV2	20	.	.	TRBJ1-4	CAGSKGIHYNPLSTNEKLFF	TGTGCCGGTAGTAAGGGGATTCACTACAACCCTCTTTCAACTAATGAAAAACTGTTTTTT